This T cell receptor beta chain was captured by sequencing in a study of T cell changes during pregnancy in multiple sclerosis. TCRdb's table, derived via immunoSEQ multiplex PCR, lists solely in-frame clones and lacks some. Altogether some 83,000 clones are present, approximately 91% being singletons, with the ten largest covering around 3.4%. Sequencing used PBMCs, obtained in the first trimester of pregnancy. The sequence derives from a female donor in good health, serving as a control in a pregnancy study. Some clones in this sample may be carry-over from other donors' samples.

The CDR3 nucleotides are TGTGCCAGCAGTTTATCTCGACGCGGGAGAAATGAGTTCTTC. Its translation: CASSLSRRGRNEFF. V usage is TRBV27 and J usage is TRBJ2-1; 7 bases match TRBD2. CDR1 is MNHEY, CDR2 SMNVEV, per germline (reference sequence). Trimming cost V 0 bases and J 14 bases; bases outside gene matches: 10. This CDR3 has 14 residues.